The 7 T cell receptor beta chains listed next were all sequenced from one sample in a study of control samples from healthy donors and cancer patients (dated by TCRdb to between 2020 and 2021). To prepare the library, the immunoSEQ multiplex PCR assay was applied. In TCRdb, the immuneACCESS table is reduced to in-frame sequences with V and J assigned. These tables do not hold every clone; where another copy was compared, an unresolved V gene accounts for under half, and the others remain unexplained. For this sample the table gives 400,000 to 450,000 clones, of which 80% to 95% were detected only once. The top ten hold more than 6% of the sample. Sequencing was performed on PBMCs. The receptor source for this set is a man between 35 and 55 years old with head and neck cancer.

The gene calls are TRBV7-8 and TRBJ1-2; TRBD1 matches 9 bases. The CDR3 loop spans 13 amino acids. The J segment lost 5 bases and the V segment lost 5 bases, leaving 3 bases of the junction unmatched. The germline V gene encodes CDR1 SGHVS and CDR2 FQNEAQ. CDR3 bases: TGTGCCAGCAGCCCAGGGACAGGGTATGGCTACACCTTC. This translates into CASSPGTGYGYTF.

The V and J genes are TRBV9 and TRBJ2-5; D gene ambiguous. The CDR3 extends over 13 amino acids. The germline CDR1 and CDR2 sequences are SGDLS and YYNGEE. V was cut by 3 bases and J by 5 bases, with 11 bases left in between. CDR3 in DNA: TGTGCCAGCAGCGAGCCCCTCGTTGAGACCCAGTACTTC. This gives the protein CASSEPLVETQYF.

This clone was recorded once. The V and J genes are TRBV10-1 and TRBJ2-3, with 11 bases fitting TRBD2. The junction had 5 bases not matched to a gene; V was cut back by 3 bases and J by 3 bases. This CDR3 spans 16 amino acids. In germline, CDR1 is WNHNN, CDR2 SYGVQD (reference sequence). This CDR3 is CASSETSGSGTDTQYF. The CDR3 DNA is TGCGCCAGCAGTGAAACTAGCGGGAGTGGAACAGATACGCAGTATTTT.

The V gene is TRBV7-2, the J gene TRBJ1-1; D is uncertain. Trimming removed 1 base at V and 2 bases at J, with 11 bases between. The CDR3 has 15 amino acids. Per the germline V gene, CDR1 is SGHTA and CDR2 is FQGNSA. CDR3 loop: CASSLDLRPNTEAFF. CDR3 in DNA: TGTGCCAGCAGCTTAGACCTAAGGCCAAACACTGAAGCTTTCTTT.

CDR3 region: CASSQDWGEETQYF. The CDR3, as DNA: TGTGCCAGCAGCCAAGATTGGGGCGAAGAGACCCAGTACTTC. V gene TRBV4-2 combines with J gene TRBJ2-5; tentative D call: TRBD1 (5 bases). There are 14 residues in the CDR3. The germline V and J ends were trimmed by 0 bases and 3 bases, with 8 bases remaining between them. Germline V gene sequence: CDR1 LGHNA, CDR2 YNFKEQ.

The CDR3 region is CASNQPQHF. CDR3 bases: TGTGCCAGCAATCAGCCCCAGCATTTT. The chain uses TRBV28 and TRBJ1-5; D is unresolved. This CDR3 is built from 9 residues. Germline V gene lookup returns CDR1 MDHEN and CDR2 SYDVKM. V gave up 7 bases and J gave up 5 bases, with 0 bases separating them.

The chain is built from TRBV5-6 and TRBJ2-1, with D possibly matching TRBD1 (5 bases). The germline V gene encodes CDR1 SGHDT and CDR2 YYEEEE. This CDR3 is 15 amino acids long. With 0 bases removed from V and 1 base from J, the gap between germline ends came to 8 bases. The CDR3 nucleotides are TGTGCCAGCAGCTTGGGTGGGGCGTCCTACAATGAGCAGTTCTTC. Its translation is CASSLGGASYNEQFF.